This T cell receptor (beta chain) comes out of a study of graft-versus-host responses after intestinal transplantation (dated by TCRdb to the early 2020s). For the wider study: Recipients received multivisceral, liver-intestinal, or isolated intestinal transplants. Every recipient was given anti-thymocyte globulin induction, followed by roughly 3 years of maintenance tacrolimus and steroids. Graft-versus-host and host-versus-graft alloreactive T cell clones were tracked in the graft, circulation and bone marrow after intestinal transplantation using bulk TCR-beta CDR3 sequencing. Alloreactive clones were identified by sequencing pre-transplant mixed lymphocyte reaction products and comparing them with unstimulated pre-transplant donor and recipient T cells. Of the roughly 23 intestinal transplant recipients enrolled in the cohort, one of whom was a retransplant, a few patients without pretransplant specimens were excluded. A peak of at least 4% donor T cells among recipient peripheral blood mononuclear cells was the definition used for donor T cell macrochimerism. Rather than being sequenced by the commercial service, samples from a few later patients were sequenced in-house on an Illumina MiSeq and processed with MiXCR. The study at large found these results: Patients with donor T cell macrochimerism had high GvH to HvG T cell clonal ratios in their allografts. GvH clones were detected in recipient bone marrow, and some appeared earlier in ileal mucosa or blood, consistent with an intestinal mucosal origin. The conclusions were limited by the relatively low number and heterogeneity of the intestinal transplant patients. Early after transplant, peak levels of circulating GvH clones were found to be associated with declines in HvG clones.

Library creation used the immunoSEQ multiplex PCR assay. For most patients, high-throughput TCR-beta CDR3 sequencing of genomic DNA was performed by Adaptive Biotechnologies. Per the authors' processing: TCR sequencing data were retrieved from Adaptive's ImmunoSEQ software for roughly 20 patients, whereas three other patients were processed with MiXCR and VDJtools. CDR3 nucleotide sequences shared between donor and recipient were removed because the origin of such sequences could not be assigned. To count as alloreactive, a clone needed at least 2-fold expansion over unstimulated cells and a minimum CFSE-low frequency of 0.002% (template counts) or 0.001% (read counts). A clone was considered mappable if detected in the sequenced pre-transplant spleen, lymph node, or MLR CFSE-low populations of the donor or recipient. Cumulative frequency of alloreactive clones was calculated as a percentage of all sequences weighted by copy number. TCRdb provides this immuneACCESS table in a form limited to in-frame rearrangements. Some clones are lacking; in checked studies, under half of them reflect an unresolved V gene, and why the rest are absent is not known. Clone size and the V and J calls come from that table; the DNA yielded D and trimming. The sample has just under 100,000 clones on record, 75% to 95% of them singletons. The ten largest clonotypes hold about 16% of the sample.

Blood samples were collected up to 4 times in the first month after transplant and then at least monthly when available. The germline V gene (reference sequence) provides CDR1 WNHNN and CDR2 SYGVQD. For this chain, trimming is 5 bases at the V end and 7 bases at the J end, and the number of junction bases without a gene match is 3. Counted from cysteine to phenylalanine, this CDR3 has 13 amino acids. Only the CDR3 part of the read is kept: 39 bases, read in frame from the first base. Comment on this clone: It has no known antigen specificity. Per-nucleotide qualities are absent, and no much larger clonotype sits a single base away.

The origin of this receptor is a human patient who received an intestinal transplant, so some T cells may come from the graft donor. Material: PBMCs, obtained roughly 68 weeks after intestinal transplant. The chain links TRBV10-1 with TRBJ1-4, with 8 junctional bases fitting TRBD1. The nucleotides are TGCGCCAGCAGTCGGGGGACAGGTGAAAAACTGTTTTTT. Translated, it gives CASSRGTGEKLFF.